These 31 T cell receptor beta chains share one sample of origin, sequenced in a study of T cells after yellow fever vaccination. TCRdb re-called the 5' RACE reads through MiXCR, storing one row per CDR3 protein. The sample holds a few hundred thousand distinct CDR3 sequences, 3.5% to 5% seen once. Material: PBMCs, obtained 15 days after the yellow fever booster vaccination. The receptors come from a man between 18 and 29 years old who received the YFV17D yellow fever vaccine.

This clonotype was picked up many times. The chain uses TRBV7-2 and TRBJ1-1; D is perhaps TRBD1 (5 bases). Germline V gene lookup returns CDR1 SGHTA and CDR2 FQGNSA. V dropped 3 bases and J dropped 1 base, with 12 bases sitting between them. There are 15 residues in the CDR3. The CDR3 coding sequence is TGTGCCAGCAGCTTTGCTATCGACAGGAACACTGAAGCTTTCTTT. Amino acid sequence: CASSFAIDRNTEAFF.

In this sample, this clonotype turned up many times. The chain carries TRBV10-3 and TRBJ1-1, with no clear D. This CDR3 is 14 amino acids long. Trimming pared 6 bases from V and 1 base from J, leaving 12 bases between. Germline values: CDR1 ENHRY, CDR2 SYGVKD. The CDR3 reads CAISKPPGNTEAFF. The DNA for the CDR3 is TGTGCCATCAGCAAACCCCCGGGGAACACTGAAGCTTTCTTT.

This clonotype was seen many times. The chain recombines TRBV6-2 or TRBV6-3 with TRBJ2-2; D gene uncertain. V was shortened by 0 bases and J by 3 bases, with 8 bases between the two germline ends. The CDR3 runs 15 residues. Per the germline V gene, CDR1 is MNHEY and CDR2 is SVGEGT. The CDR3 sequence is CASSYSSYYTGELFF. The CDR3 DNA sequence: TGTGCCAGCAGTTACTCGAGTTATTACACCGGGGAGCTGTTTTTT.

This clonotype was seen more than once but under ten times. V and J are TRBV18 and TRBJ1-3, with D hard to call. With 2 bases removed from V and 4 bases from J, the gap between germline ends came to 9 bases. The CDR3 extends over 14 amino acids. Germline CDR1 is KGHSH and CDR2 is LQKENI. The CDR3 bases are TGTGCCAGCTCACCAGGGTCCGTCGGAAACACCATATATTTT. Translating it yields CASSPGSVGNTIYF.

This clonotype was counted a few times. J is TRBJ2-5 and V is TRBV19; 9 bases agree with TRBD1. Unmatched junction bases numbered 2, after V lost 4 bases and J lost 5 bases. The germline V gene encodes CDR1 LNHDA and CDR2 SQIVND (reference sequence). The CDR3 runs to 13 residues. The CDR3, as DNA: TGTGCCAGTAGTAGGGACAGGGATGAGACCCAGTACTTC. Protein product: CASSRDRDETQYF. Together with reference TRBV19 and TRBJ2-5, the CDR3 gives the full variable domain: DGGITQSPKYLFRKEGQNVTLSCEQNLNHDAMYWYRQDPGQGLRLIYYSQIVNDFQKGDIAEGYSVSREKKESFPLTVTSAQKNPTAFYLCASSRDRDETQYFGPGTRLLVL.

This clonotype was observed at least ten times. The rearrangement joins TRBV4-3 to TRBJ1-5; the match to TRBD1 covers 7 bases. CDR1 LGHNA and CDR2 YSLEER come from the germline V gene. There are 21 residues in the CDR3. Losses at the gene ends were 3 bases for V and 0 bases for J; bases not matched to a gene: 20. CDR3 DNA sequence: TGCGCCAGCAGCCAGATTTCCGAGAGGGGCAGGGGGACCGATAGCAATCAGCCCCAGCATTTT. Its protein product is CASSQISERGRGTDSNQPQHF.

The rearrangement links TRBV7-3 to TRBJ2-2, with 8 bases lining up with TRBD2. Germline V gives CDR1 SGHTA, CDR2 FQGTGA. The CDR3 runs 17 residues. Germline trimming cut 1 base from V and 5 bases from J; bases unmatched to any gene: 9. The CDR3 protein is CASSLSPERGITGELFF. The CDR3 region has the DNA TGTGCCAGCAGCTTAAGCCCAGAGCGGGGGATTACCGGGGAGCTGTTTTTT.

This clonotype was recorded at least ten times. This chain links TRBV3-1 with TRBJ1-2; the D gene is possibly TRBD1 (5 bases). Germline assignment: CDR1 LGHDT and CDR2 YNNKEL (reference sequence). The germline V and J ends were trimmed by 1 base and 5 bases, with 11 bases remaining between them. The CDR3 contains 14 residues. CDR3 in amino acids: CASSQGQSTYGYTF. The CDR3 coding sequence is TGTGCCAGCAGCCAAGGACAGTCGACGTATGGCTACACCTTC.

The sample holds many counts of this clonotype. This rearrangement joins TRBV10-3 to TRBJ2-2; 7 positions match TRBD1. CDR3 length equals 15 residues. In germline, CDR1 is ENHRY, CDR2 SYGVKD. The trim removed 4 bases at V and 6 bases at J, leaving 8 bases unmatched. The CDR3 DNA follows: TGTGCCATCAGTGCCCGCGACAGGGTAGCCGGGGAGCTGTTTTTT. Amino acid sequence: CAISARDRVAGELFF.

The chain employs TRBV5-4 and TRBJ2-5; D may be TRBD1 or TRBD2 (5 bases each). Germline CDR1 is SGHNT and CDR2 is YYREEE (reference sequence). This CDR3 is built from 12 residues. Trimming cost V 2 bases and J 5 bases, with 7 bases left between them. For the CDR3, the DNA is TGTGCCAGCAGCTTAAGGGACGAGACCCAGTACTTC. Encoded protein: CASSLRDETQYF.

The table lists this clonotype with a few counts. DNA of the CDR3: TGCAGTGCTAGACTCGACAGGACCCAAGAGACCCAGTACTTC. It specifies CSARLDRTQETQYF. This chain joins TRBV20-1 and TRBJ2-5; D might be TRBD1 (6 bases). V gave up 2 bases and J gave up 1 base, with 11 bases separating them. CDR1 is DFQATT, CDR2 SNEGSKA, per germline (reference sequence). The CDR3 loop spans 14 amino acids.

This chain connects TRBV7-2 to TRBJ1-5; perhaps TRBD1 as D (6 bases). CDR1 is SGHTA and CDR2 is FQGNSA in the germline V gene. Trimming took 5 bases from V and 7 from J, leaving 12 bases between them. CDR3 length: 13 residues. CDR3 DNA: TGTGCCAGCAGCGCGACAGGCGGCCAGCCCCAGCATTTT. Protein product: CASSATGGQPQHF.

This clonotype was seen repeatedly, ten times or more. The genes are TRBV6-5 and TRBJ2-3; no clear D gene. The CDR3 is 13 amino acids. The V and J ends lost 1 base and 2 bases respectively, with 4 bases between them. Per the germline V gene, CDR1 is MNHEY and CDR2 is SVGAGI. CDR3 sequence reads: CASSYLDTDTQYF. CDR3 coding DNA: TGTGCCAGCAGTTACTTAGACACAGATACGCAGTATTTT.

J is TRBJ2-1 and V is TRBV6-6, with D perhaps being TRBD1 or TRBD2 (5 bases each). Deletions cut 6 bases from V and 4 bases from J, with 13 bases between. Looked up from germline, CDR1 is MNHNY and CDR2 is SVGAGI (reference sequence). CDR3 length: 14 residues. CDR3 sequence: CASSLGPRYNEQFF. The CDR3, as DNA: TGTGCCAGCAGCCTGGGACCGCGGTACAATGAGCAGTTCTTC.

This clonotype was detected many times. The J gene is TRBJ1-1, the V gene TRBV7-9; 8 bases fit TRBD1. The junction had 4 bases not matched to a gene; V was cut back by 10 bases and J by 0 bases. Per the germline V gene, CDR1 is SEHNR and CDR2 is FQNEAQ (reference sequence). The CDR3 consists of 13 residues. The CDR3: CATMGQVNTEAFF. The DNA of the CDR3 is TGTGCCACTATGGGACAGGTGAACACTGAAGCTTTCTTT. The whole variable domain, remainder taken from reference TRBV7-9 and TRBJ1-1, is DTGVSQNPRHKITKRGQNVTFRCDPISEHNRLYWYRQTLGQGPEFLTYFQNEAQLEKSRLLSDRFSAERPKGSFSTLEIQRTEQGDSAMYLCATMGQVNTEAFFGQGTRLTVV.

This clonotype was picked up a small number of times. The V and J genes are TRBV20-1 and TRBJ2-5, with no clear D. In germline, CDR1 is DFQATT, CDR2 SNEGSKA (reference sequence). Deletions cut 1 base from V and 2 bases from J, with 14 bases between. This CDR3 comprises 15 residues. CDR3 bases: TGCAGTGCTAGAGTCCCAGCGAGCCTTCAAGAGACCCAGTACTTC. It specifies CSARVPASLQETQYF.

This clonotype appeared many times. This chain links TRBV7-9 with TRBJ1-6, with 8 bases lining up with TRBD1. CDR1 SEHNR and CDR2 FQNEAQ come from the germline V gene (reference sequence). V lost 0 bases and J lost 6; bases outside the gene matches: 1. This CDR3 region has 15 residues. CDR3 loop: CASSLATGANSPLHF. CDR3 coding DNA: TGTGCCAGCAGCTTAGCGACAGGGGCTAATTCACCCCTCCACTTT.

This clonotype has more than one count but fewer than ten. The chain employs TRBV5-1 and TRBJ2-3; D possibly corresponds to TRBD2 (6 bases). V lost 4 bases to trimming and J lost 2 bases, with 11 bases between them. The CDR3 is made up of 14 amino acids. The V gene's germline CDR1 is SGHRS and CDR2 YFSETQ. CDR3 sequence (DNA): TGCGCCAGCAGCGTCGGGGGACTCACAGATACGCAGTATTTT. This sequence encodes CASSVGGLTDTQYF.

This clonotype was detected only a few times. The rearrangement uses TRBV6-2 or TRBV6-3 and TRBJ1-2; TRBD1 agrees at 12 bases. The ends lost 4 bases at V and 7 bases at J; junction bases unmatched: 4. CDR1 and CDR2 from the germline V gene are MNHEY and SVGEGT. This CDR3 has 14 amino acids. Written as DNA, the CDR3 is TGTGCCAGCAGTTTCGGGACAGGGGGCCCTGGCTACACCTTC. Its translation is CASSFGTGGPGYTF.

In its sample, this clonotype was seen many times. This chain joins TRBV6-5 and TRBJ2-5; 13 nucleotides agree with TRBD2. J gave up 7 bases and V 6 bases, and 14 bases lay outside the gene matches. Per the germline V gene, CDR1 is MNHEY and CDR2 is SVGAGI. The CDR3 has 17 residues. CDR3 coding DNA: TGTGCCAGCAGGGGGACAGGACTAGCGGGGGCAAGTGCGACCCAGTACTTC. This codes for CASRGTGLAGASATQYF.

This clonotype was seen only a few times. V gene TRBV20-1 combines with J gene TRBJ1-1; no reliable D call. Germline V lookup: CDR1 DFQATT, CDR2 SNEGSKA (reference sequence). The CDR3 extends over 11 amino acids. The V end lost 5 bases, the J end lost 1 base, and 5 bases lay between the germline ends. DNA of the CDR3: TGCAGTGCTCAGGAGAACACTGAAGCTTTCTTT. Its translation is CSAQENTEAFF.

This clonotype appeared many times. This chain connects TRBV7-6 to TRBJ2-5, with 9 bases that match TRBD2. Germline V gene sequence: CDR1 SGHVS, CDR2 FNYEAQ. V dropped 6 bases and J dropped 5; count of bases not matched to a gene: 13. This CDR3 spans 16 amino acids. The CDR3 here is CASRRALAGRVETQYF. The CDR3 nucleotides are TGTGCCAGCAGACGAGCCCTAGCGGGGAGGGTGGAGACCCAGTACTTC. Full variable domain (remainder filled in from reference TRBV7-6 and TRBJ2-5): GAGVSQSPRYKVTKRGQDVALRCDPISGHVSLYWYRQALGQGPEFLTYFNYEAQQDKSGLPNDRFSAERPEGSISTLTIQRTEQRDSAMYRCASRRALAGRVETQYFGPGTRLLVL.

This chain uses TRBV6-6 with TRBJ1-1; TRBD1 aligns across 9 bases. V lost 6 bases and J lost 1; bases outside the gene matches: 6. CDR3 size: 15 residues. Germline values: CDR1 MNHNY, CDR2 SVGAGI (reference sequence). The CDR3 protein is CASSEQGAENTEAFF. In nucleotides, the CDR3 is TGTGCCAGCAGCGAACAGGGGGCAGAGAACACTGAAGCTTTCTTT.

The rearrangement links TRBV5-1 to TRBJ2-5; D may match TRBD1 or TRBD2 (6 bases each). The CDR3 length is 18 residues. The ends were cut back, 4 bases at V and 2 bases at J, with 24 bases in the middle. Germline values: CDR1 SGHRS, CDR2 YFSETQ. CDR3 nucleotide sequence: TGCGCCAGCAGCCGGGGGATTCTCCAAGGGGGGTCACAAGAGACCCAGTACTTC. Its protein product is CASSRGILQGGSQETQYF. Full variable domain (outside the CDR3, taken from reference TRBV5-1 and TRBJ2-5): KAGVTQTPRYLIKTRGQQVTLSCSPISGHRSVSWYQQTPGQGLQFLFEYFSETQRNKGNFPGRFSGRQFSNSRSEMNVSTLELGDSALYLCASSRGILQGGSQETQYFGPGTRLLVL.

The chain links TRBV12-2 to TRBJ2-7; the DNA was not compared with TRBD1, the D call given in the table. TRBV12-2 is assigned pseudogene status. The CDR3 loop spans 15 amino acids. CDR3 loop: CASRSDRDPTYEQYV. For the CDR3, the DNA is TGTGCAAGTCGCTCCGACAGGGATCCTACCTACGAGCAGTACGTC.

This clonotype has more than one count but fewer than ten. The V and J genes are TRBV14 and TRBJ1-6; D is perhaps TRBD1 (6 bases). Germline V gene lookup returns CDR1 SGHDN and CDR2 FVKESK. Trimming took off 1 base at V and 14 bases at J, with 15 bases between the two ends. This CDR3 comprises 14 residues. The CDR3 region is CASSQGQGLLTLHF. CDR3 nucleotide sequence: TGTGCCAGCAGCCAAGGTCAGGGGTTGTTAACCCTCCACTTT.

The sample holds a few counts of this clonotype. The rearrangement links TRBV7-2 to TRBJ2-2, with 8 nucleotides matching TRBD1. The CDR3 length is 17 residues. V gave up 2 bases and J gave up 6 bases; unmatched junction bases: 11. Germline assignment: CDR1 SGHTA and CDR2 FQGNSA. CDR3 protein: CASSLLPRGLDSGELFF. The DNA for the CDR3 is TGTGCCAGCAGCTTACTCCCCAGGGGGCTGGATTCCGGGGAGCTGTTTTTT. Supplemented by reference TRBV7-2 and TRBJ2-2, the full variable domain reads GAGVSQSPSNKVTEKGKDVELRCDPISGHTALYWYRQSLGQGLEFLIYFQGNSAPDKSGLPSDRFSAERTGGSVSTLTIQRTQQEDSAVYLCASSLLPRGLDSGELFFGEGSRLTVL.

V gene TRBV27 combines with J gene TRBJ1-5; unclear D gene. The V gene's germline CDR1 is MNHEY and CDR2 SMNVEV (reference sequence). The CDR3 spans 14 residues. Trimming removed 3 bases at V and 4 bases at J, with 10 bases between. This CDR3 reads CASSFFGVNQPQHF. The DNA of the CDR3 is TGTGCCAGCAGTTTTTTCGGGGTTAATCAGCCCCAGCATTTT.

This clonotype appeared a few times. The chain employs TRBV28 and TRBJ2-5; 9 bases agree with TRBD2. V was clipped by 3 bases and J by 1 base; unmatched bases: 12. The CDR3 spans 18 residues. Germline V gene lookup returns CDR1 MDHEN and CDR2 SYDVKM. CDR3 in DNA: TGTGCCAGCAGTTTGCTGCCTAGCGGGAATGGTCCCCAAGAGACCCAGTACTTC. As protein: CASSLLPSGNGPQETQYF.

This clonotype occurred many times. The CDR3 DNA sequence: TGCGCCAGCAGCTTGGAGGCCGGGGTGAACACCGGGGAGCTGTTTTTT. Its translation is CASSLEAGVNTGELFF. The rearrangement uses TRBV5-1 and TRBJ2-2; a possible D gene is TRBD2 (5 bases). In germline, CDR1 is SGHRS, CDR2 YFSETQ. The CDR3 extends over 16 amino acids. V was pared by 0 bases and J by 1 base, with 10 bases between.

The rearrangement joins TRBV9 to TRBJ1-6; D not certain. Germline V gene data show CDR1 as SGDLS and CDR2 as YYNGEE. The CDR3 consists of 14 residues. The germline V and J ends were trimmed by 4 bases and 5 bases, with 10 bases remaining between them. This CDR3 reads CASSLDGDNSPLHF. CDR3 in DNA: TGTGCCAGCAGCCTAGATGGGGATAATTCACCCCTCCACTTT. Using reference TRBV9 and TRBJ1-6 for the parts outside the CDR3, the full variable domain is DSGVTQTPKHLITATGQRVTLRCSPRSGDLSVYWYQQSLDQGLQFLIQYYNGEERAKGNILERFSAQQFPDLHSELNLSSLELGDSALYFCASSLDGDNSPLHFGNGTRLTVT.